Shown below are 30 T cell receptor beta chains from a single sample sequenced in a study of blood T cell repertoires in COVID-19. The repertoire was sequenced with immunoSEQ multiplex PCR; TCRdb's copy has only in-frame clones and lacks some. This table has about 150,000 clones, over 65% appearing once. Specimen: peripheral blood. Source of these receptors: a man older than 75 with acute or convalescent COVID-19.

A single count supports this clone. The chain is built from TRBV5-4 and TRBJ2-5, with TRBD1 matching 7 bases. Germline CDR1 and CDR2: SGHNT and YYREEE (reference sequence). J lost 5 bases, V lost 0 bases, and 7 bases had no gene match. The CDR3 has 15 amino acids. The CDR3 DNA follows: TGTGCCAGCAGCTTGGTAGGACAGGATGGGGAGACCCAGTACTTC. This sequence encodes CASSLVGQDGETQYF.

The chain recombines TRBV10-3 with TRBJ1-2; D remains unclear. Trimming stripped 2 bases from V and 4 bases from J, with 8 bases between. There are 13 residues in the CDR3. The germline V gene encodes CDR1 ENHRY and CDR2 SYGVKD. Here the CDR3 DNA reads TGTGCCATCAGTGAGCTCCCGAGCTATGGCTACACCTTC. Its translation: CAISELPSYGYTF.

This sequence joins TRBV4-3 and TRBJ1-2; 7 nucleotides match TRBD1. Germline V gene lookup returns CDR1 LGHNA and CDR2 YSLEER. The V and J ends lost 1 base and 5 bases, in that order; junction bases with no gene match: 7. There are 15 residues in the CDR3. As DNA, the CDR3 is TGCGCCAGCAGCCAAGCAAACCGGGACAGATATGGCTACACCTTC. As protein: CASSQANRDRYGYTF.

V usage is TRBV29-1 and J usage is TRBJ2-7; 10 nucleotides agree with TRBD1. Germline V gives CDR1 SQVTM, CDR2 ANQGSEA. The CDR3 consists of 15 residues. Trimming at V came to 5 bases and at J to 0 bases, leaving 7 bases not matched to a gene. CDR3 in amino acids: CSVFARTGGSYEQYF. The CDR3 DNA reads as TGCAGCGTTTTTGCTCGGACAGGGGGCTCCTACGAGCAGTACTTC.

This clone was detected only once. This chain connects TRBV27 to TRBJ1-5; 7 bases agree with TRBD1. This CDR3 is 13 amino acids long. Germline assignment: CDR1 MNHEY and CDR2 SMNVEV (reference sequence). V gave up 6 bases and J gave up 6 bases; unmatched junction bases: 5. DNA for the CDR3: TGTGCCAGCAGGCAGGGGGTGAGTCAGCCCCAGCATTTT. This encodes CASRQGVSQPQHF.

This sequence joins TRBV5-1 and TRBJ2-5; perhaps TRBD1 as D (5 bases). V lost 0 bases and J lost 2, with 14 bases in between. There are 16 residues in the CDR3. Germline CDR1 reads SGHRS; CDR2 reads YFSETQ. The CDR3 protein is CASSLATGRPQETQYF. In DNA, the CDR3 is TGCGCCAGCAGCTTGGCCACAGGCCGACCTCAAGAGACCCAGTACTTC. Using reference TRBV5-1 and TRBJ2-5 for the parts outside the CDR3, the full variable domain is KAGVTQTPRYLIKTRGQQVTLSCSPISGHRSVSWYQQTPGQGLQFLFEYFSETQRNKGNFPGRFSGRQFSNSRSEMNVSTLELGDSALYLCASSLATGRPQETQYFGPGTRLLVL.

The chain couples TRBV29-1 to TRBJ2-3; maybe TRBD2 (5 bases). Trimming took off 5 bases at V and 0 bases at J, with 12 bases between the two ends. This CDR3 contains 14 residues. CDR1 and CDR2 from the germline V gene are SQVTM and ANQGSEA. CDR3 loop: CSVNGSPSTDTQYF. Written as DNA, the CDR3 is TGCAGCGTTAATGGGAGTCCTAGCACAGATACGCAGTATTTT.

The V and J genes are TRBV29-1 and TRBJ1-1; D perhaps matches TRBD1 (5 bases). The germline gives CDR1 SQVTM, CDR2 ANQGSEA. With 7 bases removed from V and 2 bases from J, the gap between germline ends came to 11 bases. CDR3 length: 12 amino acids. The CDR3, as DNA: TGCAGCGCCCGACAGAGAAACACTGAAGCTTTCTTT. It translates to CSARQRNTEAFF.

V gene TRBV7-3 combines with J gene TRBJ2-3; the D gene is possibly TRBD2 (6 bases). The ends were cut back, 6 bases at V and 0 bases at J, with 13 bases in the middle. CDR1 SGHTA and CDR2 FQGTGA come from the germline V gene. The CDR3 length is 15 residues. The CDR3 loop is CASSLSGTSTDTQYF. DNA of the CDR3: TGTGCCAGCAGTCTCTCCGGGACTAGCACAGATACGCAGTATTTT.

This chain joins TRBV10-3 and TRBJ2-7; TRBD1 agrees at 10 bases. CDR1 is ENHRY and CDR2 is SYGVKD in the germline V gene. The CDR3 sequence is 19 residues long. V was pared by 5 bases and J by 3 bases, with 19 bases of the junction left unmatched. Here the CDR3 DNA reads TGTGCCATCAGTACCTCCATTGACAGGGGGCCTTTCTTACACTACGAGCAGTACTTC. It encodes CAISTSIDRGPFLHYEQYF.

The chain recombines TRBV5-6 with TRBJ2-5, with 12 bases fitting TRBD1. V was clipped by 2 bases and J by 5 bases; unmatched bases: 7. CDR1 is SGHDT, CDR2 YYEEEE, per germline. There are 16 residues in the CDR3. CDR3 amino acids: CASSFMGQGAVETQYF. The CDR3 DNA reads as TGTGCCAGCAGCTTTATGGGACAGGGGGCAGTGGAGACCCAGTACTTC. Full variable domain (missing parts from reference TRBV5-6 and TRBJ2-5): DAGVTQSPTHLIKTRGQQVTLRCSPKSGHDTVSWYQQALGQGPQFIFQYYEEEERQRGNFPDRFSGHQFPNYSSELNVNALLLGDSALYLCASSFMGQGAVETQYFGPGTRLLVL.

The J gene is TRBJ1-6, the V gene TRBV6-5; D unclear. This CDR3 comprises 14 residues. Trimming removed 6 bases at V and 10 bases at J, with 16 bases between. CDR1 and CDR2 (germline): MNHEY, SVGAGI. The CDR3 DNA reads TGTGCCAGCAGCCCAGAGAGGCAGAGCTCACCCCTCCACTTT. Its translation: CASSPERQSSPLHF.

The chain carries TRBV2 and TRBJ1-1; 8 bases line up with TRBD1. J gave up 1 base and V 6 bases, and 1 base lay outside the gene matches. Germline V gives CDR1 SNHLY, CDR2 FYNNEI. This CDR3 contains 13 residues. CDR3 DNA: TGTGCCAGCAGAGGGACAGGGAACACTGAAGCTTTCTTT. Amino acids: CASRGTGNTEAFF. The variable domain in full, with the rest retrieved from reference TRBV2 and TRBJ1-1, is EPEVTQTPSHQVTQMGQEVILRCVPISNHLYFYWYRQILGQKVEFLVSFYNNEISEKSEIFDDQFSVERPDGSNFTLKIRSTKLEDSAMYFCASRGTGNTEAFFGQGTRLTVV.

This chain connects TRBV4-3 to TRBJ2-2; 9 bases line up with TRBD2. Germline V gene sequence: CDR1 LGHNA, CDR2 YSLEER. The CDR3 runs 16 residues. Germline trimming cut 0 bases from V and 9 bases from J; bases unmatched to any gene: 8. As DNA, the CDR3 is TGCGCCAGCAGCCAAGATTCCGGCGGGGGGGCTAGGGAGCTGTTTTTT. Its protein is CASSQDSGGGARELFF.

The chain has TRBV7-2 and TRBJ1-4; TRBD1 is a possible D gene (5 bases). This CDR3 is built from 14 residues. Germline V lookup: CDR1 SGHTA, CDR2 FQGNSA. V gave up 2 bases and J gave up 8 bases, with 12 bases separating them. CDR3 sequence reads: CASSLSRAGEKLFF. In DNA, the CDR3 is TGTGCCAGCAGCTTATCCAGGGCCGGGGAAAAACTGTTTTTT.

The chain uses TRBV27 and TRBJ2-7, with D unclear. CDR3 length equals 13 residues. Germline V CDR1 and CDR2: MNHEY, SMNVEV (reference sequence). The V end was cut by 10 bases, the J end by 2 bases, with 15 bases between. In DNA, the CDR3 is TGTGCCACCCAAGCCCACGGTACCTACGAGCAGTACTTC. Residues: CATQAHGTYEQYF.

V usage is TRBV4-2 and J usage is TRBJ2-1; 8 bases are shared with TRBD2. The CDR3 is 16 amino acids. After removal of 0 bases from V and 4 bases from J, the junction contained 5 bases not matched to a gene. Germline CDR1 LGHNA, CDR2 YNFKEQ. The CDR3 protein is CASSQEIGGGYNEQFF. The CDR3 DNA follows: TGTGCCAGCAGCCAAGAAATCGGGGGGGGATACAATGAGCAGTTCTTC.

The chain couples TRBV13 to TRBJ1-5; the D gene is possibly TRBD1 (5 bases). The CDR3 sequence is 14 residues long. Germline values: CDR1 PRHDT, CDR2 FYEKMQ (reference sequence). Deletions cut 4 bases from V and 6 bases from J, with 13 bases between. This CDR3 is CASSSRQGGQPQHF. The CDR3 DNA is TGTGCCAGCAGCTCCCGGCAGGGCGGTCAGCCCCAGCATTTT.

DNA for the CDR3: TGTGCCAGCAGCGGGGGGTTTGGGAGCACAGATACGCAGTATTTT. It encodes CASSGGFGSTDTQYF. The rearrangement links TRBV5-4 to TRBJ2-3; D perhaps matches TRBD2 (6 bases). CDR3 length: 15 amino acids. Germline CDR1 is SGHNT and CDR2 is YYREEE (reference sequence). The V end was cut by 4 bases, the J end by 0 bases, with 12 bases between.

The V call is TRBV7-9, the J call TRBJ2-7, with D possibly TRBD2 on 5 matching bases. This CDR3 comprises 13 residues. Germline V gives CDR1 SEHNR, CDR2 FQNEAQ (reference sequence). The V and J ends lost 1 base and 2 bases respectively, with 6 bases between them. CDR3 nucleotide sequence: TGTGCCAGCAGCTTAGACGGGACCTACGAGCAGTACGTC. Amino acids: CASSLDGTYEQYV.

CDR3 protein: CASSARGAGTGELFF. CDR3 in DNA: TGCGCCAGCAGCGCCAGGGGCGCAGGCACCGGGGAGCTGTTTTTT. The V gene is TRBV5-1, the J gene TRBJ2-2; D might be TRBD1 (6 bases). Germline CDR1 SGHRS, CDR2 YFSETQ. V was shortened by 4 bases and J by 4 bases, with 14 bases between the two germline ends. This CDR3 has 15 residues.

This chain joins TRBV16 and TRBJ1-1; no firm D call. The CDR3 sequence is 15 residues long. Deletions cut 3 bases from V and 0 bases from J, with 11 bases between. Germline-derived CDR1 and CDR2 are KGHSY and FQNENV. CDR3 sequence: CASSQGELMNTEAFF. The CDR3 DNA is TGTGCCAGCAGCCAGGGAGAGCTGATGAACACTGAAGCTTTCTTT.

The genes are TRBV24-1 and TRBJ1-1; D remains unclear. The CDR3 is 13 amino acids. CDR1 and CDR2 from the germline V gene are KGHDR and SFDVKD. The V gene lost 2 bases and the J gene lost 5 bases, with 8 bases spanning the gap. The chain's CDR3 is CATSDSGLTEAFF. CDR3 bases: TGTGCCACCAGTGATTCGGGGTTGACTGAAGCTTTCTTT.

Here the CDR3 reads CASSLVFGGFVLTF. In nucleotides, the CDR3 is TGTGCCAGCAGCTTAGTATTCGGGGGATTCGTCCTGACTTTC. The V call is TRBV11-3, the J call TRBJ2-6; TRBD2 might be the D (6 bases). CDR1 and CDR2 from the germline V gene are SGHNT and YENEEA. The CDR3 length is 14 residues. V lost 1 base, J lost 12 bases, and 13 bases lay in between.

This clone was picked up one time. The chain couples TRBV29-1 to TRBJ2-3, with D perhaps TRBD2 (7 bases). This CDR3 region has 14 residues. V dropped 4 bases and J dropped 3 bases, with 14 bases sitting between them. CDR1 is SQVTM and CDR2 is ANQGSEA in the germline V gene. The DNA for the CDR3 is TGCAGCGTTGCTCTGGGGGGGCGGACAGATACGCAGTATTTT. As protein: CSVALGGRTDTQYF.

The chain's CDR3 is CASSLGDRGGETQYF. The CDR3 DNA reads TGCGCCAGCAGCTTGGGGGACAGGGGAGGTGAGACCCAGTACTTC. The chain recombines TRBV5-1 with TRBJ2-5, with 10 bases identical to TRBD1. In germline, CDR1 is SGHRS, CDR2 YFSETQ. V shed 0 bases, J shed 5 bases, and the junction held 4 bases outside the gene matches. This CDR3 contains 15 residues.

This chain links TRBV9 with TRBJ2-3, with 9 bases aligning to TRBD2. CDR3 size: 18 residues. V shed 0 bases and J 5 bases; nucleotides not matched to a gene: 13. CDR1 is SGDLS, CDR2 YYNGEE, per germline. CDR3 coding DNA: TGTGCCAGCAGCGTAGAGTTTGGGACTAGCTTCACGGGAGATACGCAGTATTTT. Residues: CASSVEFGTSFTGDTQYF.

CDR3 nucleotides: TGTGCCAGCAGGACGACAGGGGGCACAGATACGCAGTATTTT. It encodes CASRTTGGTDTQYF. V and J are TRBV7-2 and TRBJ2-3; 8 bases align to TRBD1. There are 14 residues in the CDR3. V gave up 6 bases and J gave up 1 base; unmatched junction bases: 3. The germline V gene has CDR1 SGHTA and CDR2 FQGNSA.

The genes are TRBV5-4 and TRBJ2-2; TRBD1 matches 7 bases. The junction had 6 bases not matched to a gene; V was cut back by 2 bases and J by 5 bases. There are 15 residues in the CDR3. Germline V CDR1 and CDR2: SGHNT, YYREEE (reference sequence). In DNA form, the CDR3 reads TGTGCCAGCAGCTTCCCAGGACAGGCTACCGGGGAGCTGTTTTTT. Translating gives CASSFPGQATGELFF.

The chain links TRBV6-5 to TRBJ2-3; 9 bases align to TRBD1. V shed 3 bases, J shed 10 bases, and the junction held 8 bases outside the gene matches. The CDR3 covers 14 residues. The germline CDR1 and CDR2 sequences are MNHEY and SVGAGI. The CDR3 reads CASSYAPDRGAQYF. CDR3 in DNA: TGTGCCAGCAGTTATGCCCCGGACAGGGGTGCGCAGTATTTT.